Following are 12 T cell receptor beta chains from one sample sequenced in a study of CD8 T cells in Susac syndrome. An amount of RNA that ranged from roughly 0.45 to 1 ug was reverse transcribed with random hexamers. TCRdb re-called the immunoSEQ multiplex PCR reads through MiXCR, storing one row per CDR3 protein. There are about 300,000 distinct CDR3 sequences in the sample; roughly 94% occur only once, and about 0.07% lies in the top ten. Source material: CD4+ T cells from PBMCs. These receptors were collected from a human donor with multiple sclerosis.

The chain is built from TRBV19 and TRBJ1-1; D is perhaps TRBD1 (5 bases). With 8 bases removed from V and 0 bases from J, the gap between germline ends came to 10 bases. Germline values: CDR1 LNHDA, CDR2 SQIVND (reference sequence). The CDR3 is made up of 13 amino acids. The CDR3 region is CASGAVLNTEAFF. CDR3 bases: TGTGCCAGTGGGGCCGTTCTGAACACTGAAGCTTTCTTT.

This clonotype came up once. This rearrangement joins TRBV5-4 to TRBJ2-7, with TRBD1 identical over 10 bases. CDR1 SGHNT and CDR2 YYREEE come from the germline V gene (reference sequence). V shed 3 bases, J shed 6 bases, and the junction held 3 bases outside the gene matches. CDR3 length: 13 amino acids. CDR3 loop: CASSSGTGVEQYF. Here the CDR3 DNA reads TGTGCCAGCAGCTCCGGGACAGGGGTCGAGCAGTACTTC.

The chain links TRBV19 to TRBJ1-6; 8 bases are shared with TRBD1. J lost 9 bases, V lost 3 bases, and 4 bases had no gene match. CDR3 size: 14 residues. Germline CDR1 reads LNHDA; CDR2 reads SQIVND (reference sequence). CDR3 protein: CASSISDRGSPLHF. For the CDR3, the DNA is TGTGCCAGTAGTATCAGTGACAGGGGTTCACCCCTCCACTTT.

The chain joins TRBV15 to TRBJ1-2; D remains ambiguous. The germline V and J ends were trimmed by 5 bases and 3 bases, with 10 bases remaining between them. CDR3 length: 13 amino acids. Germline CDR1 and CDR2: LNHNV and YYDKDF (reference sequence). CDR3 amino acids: CATSRRGDYGYTF. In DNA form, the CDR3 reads TGTGCCACCAGCCGTCGGGGTGACTATGGCTACACCTTC.

The CDR3 DNA is TGCGCCAGCAGCCCACAGGGTACTGCGGGCTACACCTTC. This gives the protein CASSPQGTAGYTF. The chain carries TRBV4-3 and TRBJ1-2, with a weak D call TRBD1 (6 bases). Trimming cost V 4 bases and J 8 bases, with 14 bases left between them. The length of the CDR3 is 13 residues. Germline V lookup: CDR1 LGHNA, CDR2 YSLEER.

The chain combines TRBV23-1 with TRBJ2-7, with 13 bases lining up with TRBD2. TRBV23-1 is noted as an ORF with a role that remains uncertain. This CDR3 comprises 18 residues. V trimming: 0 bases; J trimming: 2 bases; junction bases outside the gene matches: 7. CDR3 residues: CASSQSALAGGPPYEQYF. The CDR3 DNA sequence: TGCGCCAGCAGTCAATCGGCACTAGCGGGAGGGCCCCCCTACGAGCAGTACTTC.

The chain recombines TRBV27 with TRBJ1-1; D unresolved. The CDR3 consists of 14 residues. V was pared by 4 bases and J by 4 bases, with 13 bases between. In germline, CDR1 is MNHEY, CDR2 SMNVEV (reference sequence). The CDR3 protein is CASSSRRRTTEAFF. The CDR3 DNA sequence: TGTGCCAGCAGTTCGCGCCGCCGGACCACTGAAGCTTTCTTT.

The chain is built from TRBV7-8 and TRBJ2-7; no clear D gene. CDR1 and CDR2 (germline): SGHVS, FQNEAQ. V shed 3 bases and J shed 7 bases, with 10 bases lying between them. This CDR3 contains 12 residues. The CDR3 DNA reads TGTGCCAGCAGCTTCCCCACCGGGGAGCAGTACTTC. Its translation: CASSFPTGEQYF. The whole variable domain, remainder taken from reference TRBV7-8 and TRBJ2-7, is GAGVSQSPRYKVAKRGQDVALRCDPISGHVSLFWYQQALGQGPEFLTYFQNEAQLDKSGLPSDRFFAERPEGSVSTLKIQRTQQEDSAVYLCASSFPTGEQYFGPGTRLTVT.

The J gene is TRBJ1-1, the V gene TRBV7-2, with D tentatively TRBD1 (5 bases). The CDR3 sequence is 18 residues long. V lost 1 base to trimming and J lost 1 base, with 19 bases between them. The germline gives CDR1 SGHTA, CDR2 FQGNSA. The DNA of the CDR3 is TGTGCCAGCAGCTTAGACGGGTGGTGGATCGGGGGGAACACTGAAGCTTTCTTT. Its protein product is CASSLDGWWIGGNTEAFF.

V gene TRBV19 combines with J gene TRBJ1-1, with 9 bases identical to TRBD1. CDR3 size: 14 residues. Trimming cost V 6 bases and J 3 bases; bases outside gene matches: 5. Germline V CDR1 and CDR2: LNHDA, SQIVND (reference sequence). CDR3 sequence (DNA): TGTGCCAGTAGCAACGACAGGGGGTACACTGAAGCTTTCTTT. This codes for CASSNDRGYTEAFF.

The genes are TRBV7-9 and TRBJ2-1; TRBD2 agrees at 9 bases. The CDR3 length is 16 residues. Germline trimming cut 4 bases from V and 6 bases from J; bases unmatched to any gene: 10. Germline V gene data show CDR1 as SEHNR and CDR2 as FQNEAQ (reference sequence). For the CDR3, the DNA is TGTGCCAGCAGCTCTAGGCTCGGGCGGGGGGGCAATGAGCAGTTCTTC. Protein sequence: CASSSRLGRGGNEQFF. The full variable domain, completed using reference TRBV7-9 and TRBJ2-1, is DTGVSQNPRHKITKRGQNVTFRCDPISEHNRLYWYRQTLGQGPEFLTYFQNEAQLEKSRLLSDRFSAERPKGSFSTLEIQRTEQGDSAMYLCASSSRLGRGGNEQFFGPGTRLTVL.

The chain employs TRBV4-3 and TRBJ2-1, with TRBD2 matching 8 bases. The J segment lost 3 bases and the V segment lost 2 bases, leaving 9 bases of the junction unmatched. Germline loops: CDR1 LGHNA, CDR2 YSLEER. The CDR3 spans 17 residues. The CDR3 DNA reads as TGCGCCAGCAGCCAATCGGGGGGGGCCAGGGGCTACAATGAGCAGTTCTTC. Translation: CASSQSGGARGYNEQFF.